A selection of T cell receptor beta chains follows, all from one sample in a study of T cells in Graves' hyperthyroidism and ophthalmopathy. Each CDR3 protein gets one entry after TCRdb re-called the multiplex PCR reads with MiXCR. The sample consists of 280,000 or so distinct CDR3 sequences, around 25% of them appearing once. The specimen sequenced was blood. These receptors were taken from a man aged 40-49 years with Graves' hyperthyroidism that later progressed to Graves' ophthalmopathy. CDR3s include the opening cysteine and the closing phenylalanine or tryptophan. The D gene is left open where the match is weak. Size is omitted from some rows. Given values are once, few, many or a class for expanded clones.

V	size	D	J	DNA	CDR3
TRBV12-3/TRBV12-4	many	-	TRBJ1-2	TGTGCCAGCAGCAAACAAGGGGACTATGGCTACACCTTC	CASSKQGDYGYTF
TRBV15	many	-	TRBJ2-5	TGTGCCACCAGCAGAGAACCGGGACTTGGAGAGACCCAGTACTTC	CATSREPGLGETQYF
TRBV18	-	TRBD2	TRBJ2-7	TGTGCCAGCTCATCTACCACTAGGGAGGGATCCTACGAGCAGTACTTC	CASSSTTREGSYEQYF
TRBV7-3	-	TRBD2	TRBJ2-5	TGTGCCAGCAGCTTCTTAGCGGGACGGTGGGAGACCCAGTACTTC	CASSFLAGRWETQYF
TRBV28	once	TRBD1	TRBJ2-6	TGTGCCAGCAGTTTAGATTCAGGACAGGGTACTGGGGCCAACGTCCTGACTTTC	CASSLDSGQGTGANVLTF
TRBV20-1	-	TRBD1	TRBJ2-5	TGCAGTGCTCTCGGGACAGGGGGCCGGGAGACCCAGTACTTC	CSALGTGGRETQYF
TRBV11-2	-	-	TRBJ2-2	TGTGCCAGCAGCTTACAGGGCTCTAAGAACACCGGGGAGCTGTTTTTT	CASSLQGSKNTGELFF
TRBV6-1	-	-	TRBJ1-5	TGTGCCAGCAGTCCCAGGGTTTTTCAGCCCCAGCATTTT	CASSPRVFQPQHF
TRBV10-1	many	TRBD1	TRBJ2-7	TGCGCCAGCAGTGAGTCGAAGGGGGCAGGGGCCTACGAGCAGTACTTC	CASSESKGAGAYEQYF
TRBV29-1	few	TRBD1	TRBJ2-7	TGCAGCGCCGTCGAAGGGACAGGGGCCTACGAGCAGTACTTC	CSAVEGTGAYEQYF
TRBV5-1	many	TRBD2	TRBJ2-7	TGCGCCAGCAGCTTGGTGGCTAGCGGGAGTACCTACGAGCAGTACTTC	CASSLVASGSTYEQYF
TRBV6-5	few	-	TRBJ1-5	TGTGCCAGCAGTTACGAAGCGAGACAGCCCCAGCATTTT	CASSYEARQPQHF
TRBV27	many	TRBD2	TRBJ2-7	TGTGCCAGCAGTCCACCCTTTTCGGGAGGCTCGAGGTACGAGCAGTACTTC	CASSPPFSGGSRYEQYF
TRBV6-2/TRBV6-3	-	-	TRBJ1-1	TGTGCCAGCAGTCCTGAATACGCCACTGAAGCTTTCTTT	CASSPEYATEAFF
TRBV20-1	many	TRBD2	TRBJ2-2	TGCAGTGCAACACTACAGCGGGAGGCTTCCTGGGAGCTGTTTTTT	CSATLQREASWELFF
TRBV27	many	TRBD1	TRBJ2-4	TGTGCCAGCAGGACCCCCGGACAGGGGCCGATGGACATTCAGTACTTC	CASRTPGQGPMDIQYF
TRBV15	many	-	TRBJ1-1	TGTGCCACCAGCCTCTACCGGGACTCTCGTGAAGCTTTCTTT	CATSLYRDSREAFF